One and the same sample provided the 29 T cell receptor beta chains below, sequenced in a study of patients and donors after allogeneic stem cell transplantation. TCRdb fed the RT-PCR reads into MiXCR, producing one record per CDR3 protein. The table includes about a million distinct CDR3 sequences, 15% to 20% detected once. Sequences were obtained from blood, either unsorted or a sorted T cell fraction (not recorded which). Receptor source: a human donor who was either an allogeneic HSCT recipient or a stem cell or donor lymphocyte infusion donor (not recorded which). It is not recorded whose cells these are; they may come from a transplant donor.

The chain links TRBV18 to TRBJ2-1, with 12 positions matching TRBD2. Germline-derived CDR1 and CDR2 are KGHSH and LQKENI. The CDR3 runs 18 residues. The junction had 9 bases not matched to a gene; V was cut back by 3 bases and J by 3 bases. CDR3 in amino acids: CASSPQLAGGRYYNEQFF. CDR3 DNA: TGTGCCAGCTCACCCCAACTAGCGGGAGGTAGATACTACAATGAGCAGTTCTTC.

Only a few counts were recorded for this clonotype. The chain uses TRBV4-2 and TRBJ1-5, with D uncertain. Per the germline V gene, CDR1 is LGHNA and CDR2 is YNFKEQ. V lost 0 bases and J lost 5, with 14 bases in between. The CDR3 covers 16 residues. The CDR3 loop is CASSQDSGYSYQPQHF. In nucleotides, the CDR3 is TGTGCCAGCAGCCAAGATTCGGGATACTCTTATCAGCCCCAGCATTTT.

The J gene is TRBJ2-7, the V gene TRBV21-1; the D call TRBD1 from the table was never checked on the DNA. TRBV21-1 is recorded as a pseudogene. CDR3 size: 12 residues. In DNA form, the CDR3 reads TGTGCCGCCCCGTGGGGGTTCGGTGAGCAGTACTTC. Translated: CAAPWGFGEQYF.

There are many counts of this clonotype. This chain connects TRBV20-1 to TRBJ2-7; 8 bases agree with TRBD1. Per germline, CDR1 DFQATT and CDR2 SNEGSKA (reference sequence). The V gene end was trimmed by 6 bases and the J gene end by 0 bases; junction bases not matched to a gene: 7. The CDR3 has 14 residues. CDR3 region: CSANWGTGSYEQYF. The CDR3 DNA is TGCAGTGCCAACTGGGGGACAGGCTCCTACGAGCAGTACTTC.

The chain combines TRBV28 with TRBJ2-4, with TRBD2 as a possible D gene (6 bases). The CDR3 spans 15 residues. V dropped 8 bases and J dropped 6 bases, with 20 bases sitting between them. Germline lookup yields CDR1 MDHEN and CDR2 SYDVKM. CDR3 in DNA: TGTGCCAGCTCTCTTATGGGGGGAACGGGAAACATTCAGTACTTC. Translation gives CASSLMGGTGNIQYF.

This clonotype has a handful of counts. The chain recombines TRBV20-1 with TRBJ2-2, with 8 bases fitting TRBD2. The V gene's germline CDR1 is DFQATT and CDR2 SNEGSKA (reference sequence). The ends lost 0 bases at V and 6 bases at J; junction bases unmatched: 6. The CDR3 length is 15 residues. Written as DNA, the CDR3 is TGCAGTGCTAGAGATCCCGCGGGAGGACCCGGGGAGCTGTTTTTT. Translated, it gives CSARDPAGGPGELFF.

This clonotype occurred a few times. This chain joins TRBV19 and TRBJ2-1; D may match TRBD1 or TRBD2 (5 bases each). V was cut by 3 bases and J by 0 bases, with 9 bases left in between. The CDR3 consists of 15 residues. CDR1 LNHDA and CDR2 SQIVND come from the germline V gene (reference sequence). CDR3 in DNA: TGTGCCAGTAGTATCGGGGACCTCTCCTACAATGAGCAGTTCTTC. Amino acids: CASSIGDLSYNEQFF.

This clonotype has more than one count but fewer than ten. V gene TRBV12-3 or TRBV12-4 combines with J gene TRBJ2-7; the D call may be TRBD1 or TRBD2 (5 bases each). Trimming removed 5 bases at V and 7 bases at J, with 21 bases between. There are 15 residues in the CDR3. The CDR3 loop reads CASSPRDRLSGEQYF. The CDR3 DNA follows: TGTGCCAGCAGTCCAAGGGACCGACTATCGGGGGAGCAGTACTTC.

This clonotype was picked up many times. For the CDR3, the DNA is TGCAGTGCTAGTCAAGAGGTTGTAACTGAAGCTTTCTTT. Protein product: CSASQEVVTEAFF. The rearrangement joins TRBV20-1 to TRBJ1-1; D is uncertain. Germline assignment: CDR1 DFQATT and CDR2 SNEGSKA (reference sequence). Trimming shortened V by 3 bases and J by 5 bases, and 13 bases separated the two germline ends. CDR3 length: 13 residues.

This clonotype was counted between two and nine times. V and J are TRBV9 and TRBJ2-5; 14 nucleotides align to TRBD2. Germline CDR1 SGDLS, CDR2 YYNGEE. With V trimmed by 3 bases and J by 3 bases, 13 bases remained unmatched. The CDR3 has 19 amino acids. CDR3 protein: CASSASVGLAGARKETQYF. Here the CDR3 DNA reads TGTGCCAGCAGCGCTAGTGTGGGACTAGCGGGGGCCAGGAAAGAGACCCAGTACTTC.

The V gene is TRBV24-1, the J gene TRBJ2-2; 10 positions agree with TRBD1. This CDR3 has 16 residues. Germline assignment: CDR1 KGHDR and CDR2 SFDVKD. The V segment lost 9 bases and the J segment 0 bases; nucleotides outside the gene matches: 6. The CDR3 DNA reads as TGTGCCACCGATACGGGACAGGGGTCGAACACCGGGGAGCTGTTTTTT. This codes for CATDTGQGSNTGELFF.

This clonotype was detected many times. The chain recombines TRBV12-3 or TRBV12-4 with TRBJ1-4; D gene ambiguous. V lost 0 bases and J 8 bases, leaving 10 bases between the germline ends. This CDR3 has 14 amino acids. The CDR3 region is CASSLAAIGEKLFF. DNA of the CDR3: TGTGCCAGCAGTTTAGCGGCCATTGGGGAAAAACTGTTTTTT.

This clonotype has only a few counts. The chain couples TRBV23-1 to TRBJ2-2, with D unclear. TRBV23-1 is an ORF for which the function is uncertain. V shed 1 base and J shed 3 bases, with 12 bases lying between them. The CDR3 runs 16 residues. The chain's CDR3 is CASSQCYRSDTGELFF. DNA for the CDR3: TGCGCCAGCAGTCAATGCTATCGATCGGACACCGGGGAGCTGTTTTTT.

The J gene is TRBJ1-3, the V gene TRBV18, with D hard to call. Trimming cost V 5 bases and J 2 bases, with 4 bases left between them. This CDR3 has 12 amino acids. The germline CDR1 and CDR2 sequences are KGHSH and LQKENI. CDR3: CASSKPGNTIYF. The DNA of the CDR3 is TGTGCCAGCTCAAAACCTGGAAACACCATATATTTT.

The CDR3 DNA is TGTGCCAGCACCTACGGCCAGGGACTAGCGTCCTACAATGAGCAGTTCTTC. Translation: CASTYGQGLASYNEQFF. The chain is built from TRBV6-1 and TRBJ2-1; 10 nucleotides align to TRBD2. The CDR3 runs to 17 residues. Germline V lookup: CDR1 MNHNS, CDR2 SASEGT. V dropped 7 bases and J dropped 1; count of bases not matched to a gene: 10.

A few counts support this clonotype. The rearrangement uses TRBV6-2 or TRBV6-3 and TRBJ1-2; D might be TRBD1 (5 bases). CDR3 length: 13 amino acids. Germline V CDR1 and CDR2: MNHEY, SVGEGT. V was clipped by 8 bases and J by 8 bases, with 18 bases between them. CDR3 DNA sequence: TGTGCCAGCGCCCTCCAGCGGGCAGGGGGCTACACCTTC. It encodes CASALQRAGGYTF.

Only a few counts were recorded for this clonotype. The CDR3 nucleotides read TGTGCCAGCAGTCCCCGGGGCTCGGATCAGCCCCAGCATTTT. Translated: CASSPRGSDQPQHF. The chain uses TRBV27 and TRBJ1-5, with D possibly TRBD1 on 5 matching bases. Germline lookup yields CDR1 MNHEY and CDR2 SMNVEV (reference sequence). Trimming removed 5 bases at V and 5 bases at J, with 13 bases between. This CDR3 contains 14 residues.

This clonotype has a count of ten or more. The chain joins TRBV5-1 to TRBJ1-1; 7 nucleotides agree with TRBD1. Unmatched junction bases numbered 5, after V lost 2 bases and J lost 4 bases. The V gene's germline CDR1 is SGHRS and CDR2 YFSETQ. The CDR3 covers 14 residues. The chain's CDR3 is CASSFHRGGTEAFF. For the CDR3, the DNA is TGCGCCAGCAGCTTTCACAGGGGCGGCACTGAAGCTTTCTTT.

V gene TRBV6-1 combines with J gene TRBJ2-1; 7 bases agree with TRBD2. This CDR3 spans 13 amino acids. Germline values: CDR1 MNHNS, CDR2 SASEGT. Trimming at V came to 8 bases and at J to 4 bases, leaving 5 bases not matched to a gene. CDR3 nucleotide sequence: TGTGCCAGCGTGGGGAGGGCGTACAATGAGCAGTTCTTC. Protein product: CASVGRAYNEQFF.

This clonotype was detected only a few times. The J gene is TRBJ2-5, the V gene TRBV6-5, with D possibly TRBD2 on 5 matching bases. The germline V and J ends were trimmed by 2 bases and 7 bases, with 17 bases remaining between them. Germline CDR1 and CDR2: MNHEY and SVGAGI. This CDR3 spans 15 amino acids. The CDR3 DNA reads as TGTGCCAGCAGTTACACCGAATCGGGATTAGGGACCCAGTACTTC. The encoded protein is CASSYTESGLGTQYF.

This clonotype was picked up a small number of times. The CDR3, as DNA: TGCGCCAGCAGCGTACGGACAGGGGGCAATCAGCCCCAGCATTTT. This sequence encodes CASSVRTGGNQPQHF. The genes are TRBV4-3 and TRBJ1-5; 9 bases match TRBD1. The V gene's germline CDR1 is LGHNA and CDR2 YSLEER. The CDR3 is 15 amino acids. The V and J ends lost 5 bases and 2 bases, in that order; junction bases with no gene match: 4.

This chain joins TRBV6-1 and TRBJ2-1; D not resolved. The V and J ends lost 10 bases and 1 base respectively, with 14 bases between them. Germline assignment: CDR1 MNHNS and CDR2 SASEGT. The CDR3 length is 14 residues. Written as DNA, the CDR3 is TGTGCCACCCAGACTGCGTTATCCTACAATGAGCAGTTCTTC. Protein: CATQTALSYNEQFF.

This clonotype was found a few times. The CDR3 protein is CASKTRGLNTEAFF. In nucleotides, the CDR3 is TGCGCCAGCAAGACCCGGGGTTTGAACACTGAAGCTTTCTTT. This chain joins TRBV5-1 and TRBJ1-1; no clear D. The length of the CDR3 is 14 residues. Per the germline V gene, CDR1 is SGHRS and CDR2 is YFSETQ. V was trimmed by 6 bases and J by 0 bases, leaving 12 bases between them.

This clonotype was counted ten times or more. The rearrangement uses TRBV9 and TRBJ2-3; 7 bases line up with TRBD1. After removal of 7 bases from V and 2 bases from J, the junction contained 7 bases not matched to a gene. The V gene's germline CDR1 is SGDLS and CDR2 YYNGEE. This CDR3 comprises 14 residues. The CDR3 here is CASSPGQNTDTQYF. The CDR3 coding sequence is TGTGCCAGCTCCCCGGGACAGAACACAGATACGCAGTATTTT.

This chain uses TRBV2 with TRBJ2-1; no definite D call. Germline CDR1 is SNHLY and CDR2 is FYNNEI. There are 14 residues in the CDR3. V shed 7 bases and J shed 6 bases, with 16 bases lying between them. This CDR3 is CASTLPQVSNEQFF. CDR3 bases: TGTGCCAGCACCCTCCCCCAAGTTTCCAATGAGCAGTTCTTC. The full variable domain, rest sourced from reference TRBV2 and TRBJ2-1, is EPEVTQTPSHQVTQMGQEVILRCVPISNHLYFYWYRQILGQKVEFLVSFYNNEISEKSEIFDDQFSVERPDGSNFTLKIRSTKLEDSAMYFCASTLPQVSNEQFFGPGTRLTVL.

The chain carries TRBV7-3 and TRBJ2-1; 7 bases match TRBD2. J gave up 4 bases and V 4 bases, and 7 bases lay outside the gene matches. CDR1 and CDR2 from the germline V gene are SGHTA and FQGTGA. The CDR3 spans 15 residues. The DNA of the CDR3 is TGTGCCAGCAGCTCCGCCCTAGCGGATTACAATGAGCAGTTCTTC. Residues: CASSSALADYNEQFF. The complete variable domain, with remaining parts taken from reference TRBV7-3 and TRBJ2-1, reads GAGVSQTPSNKVTEKGKYVELRCDPISGHTALYWYRQSLGQGPEFLIYFQGTGAADDSGLPNDRFFAVRPEGSVSTLKIQRTERGDSAVYLCASSSALADYNEQFFGPGTRLTVL.

This clonotype was observed a few times. J is TRBJ1-3 and V is TRBV12-3 or TRBV12-4; D not certain. CDR3 length equals 11 residues. V lost 8 bases and J lost 6, with 8 bases in between. This chain's CDR3 is CASSLPNTIYF. Here the CDR3 DNA reads TGTGCCAGCTCGCTTCCAAACACCATATATTTT.

A few counts support this clonotype. V usage is TRBV27 and J usage is TRBJ2-7, with D hard to call. The V end lost 7 bases, the J end lost 7 bases, and 17 bases lay between the germline ends. Germline V gene data show CDR1 as MNHEY and CDR2 as SMNVEV (reference sequence). This CDR3 is 13 amino acids long. CDR3 in amino acids: CASTSIPLREQYF. The CDR3 DNA follows: TGTGCCAGCACGTCGATCCCTTTGAGAGAGCAGTACTTC.

The gene calls are TRBV5-1 and TRBJ2-7; 7 nucleotides line up with TRBD1. CDR3 length: 16 residues. CDR1 SGHRS and CDR2 YFSETQ come from the germline V gene. The J segment lost 0 bases and the V segment lost 5 bases, leaving 11 bases of the junction unmatched. For the CDR3, the DNA is TGCGCCAGCAGACCTCACTCCGGGACAGCCTCCTACGAGCAGTACTTC. This sequence encodes CASRPHSGTASYEQYF.